This T cell receptor (beta chain) was found in a study of blood T cell repertoires in COVID-19. Study background: Sample material is recorded as cDNA or gDNA derived from T cells, B-cell-depleted T cells, or PBMCs.

Only in-frame clones appear in the TCRdb table, and some are missing; sequencing was by immunoSEQ multiplex PCR. The sample carries approximately 320,000 clones, 90% recorded once. The CDR3 loop spans 17 amino acids. The germline gives CDR1 SGHRS, CDR2 YFSETQ. J lost 6 bases, V lost 4 bases, and 13 bases had no gene match. Enrollees, roughly 18 to 89 years old, lived in approximately 24 US areas. Assignment of participants to cohorts was predicated upon participant-reported clinical history. Sequencing was performed on PBMCs or T cells enriched from blood (not recorded which). The TCR was taken from a man between 60 and 75 years old who had recovered from COVID-19. The genes are TRBV5-1 and TRBJ2-2; TRBD1 agrees at 9 bases. This CDR3 is CASSHPKGQGSPGELFF. DNA of the CDR3: TGCGCCAGCAGCCACCCTAAGGGACAGGGTAGCCCCGGGGAGCTGTTTTTT.